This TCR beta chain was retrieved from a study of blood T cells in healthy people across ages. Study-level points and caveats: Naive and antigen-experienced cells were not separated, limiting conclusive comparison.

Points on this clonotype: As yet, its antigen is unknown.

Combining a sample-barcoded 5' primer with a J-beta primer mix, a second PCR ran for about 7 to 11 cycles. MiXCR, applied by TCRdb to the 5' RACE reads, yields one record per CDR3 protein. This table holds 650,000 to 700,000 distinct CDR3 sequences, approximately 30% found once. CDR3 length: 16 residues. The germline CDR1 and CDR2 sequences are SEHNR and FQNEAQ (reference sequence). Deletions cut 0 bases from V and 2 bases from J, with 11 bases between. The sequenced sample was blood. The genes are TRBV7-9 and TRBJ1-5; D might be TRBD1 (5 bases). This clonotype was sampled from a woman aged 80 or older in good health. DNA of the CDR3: TGTGCCAGCAGCTTAGCAGGGGAGGTCGGCAATCAGCCCCAGCATTTT. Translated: CASSLAGEVGNQPQHF.